This T cell receptor (beta chain) was profiled in a study of blood T cells in healthy people across ages (dated by TCRdb to the mid-2010s). Study-wide context: In model experiments, template switching captured roughly one uniquely barcoded TCR beta cDNA molecule for every two T cells. Donors were grouped into four age groups: young (average 16 years), middle-aged (roughly 37), aged (roughly 62) and long-lived (about 89). Age-related changes in TCR beta repertoire diversity were measured in the study by deep sequencing normalized with unique cDNA molecular identifiers. For two donors (one aged 18 to 30 and one aged 80 or older), the study analyzed two additional independent replicas of 1 million unique cDNA reads from the same blood draw.

The germline V gene encodes CDR1 KGHSH and CDR2 LQKENI. The CDR3 goes from the cysteine to the phenylalanine over 14 residues. The sequence is cut down to CDR3 DNA, 42 bases in frame from base 1. V loses 2 bases of germline sequence and J loses 4 bases, and the interval between the two ends is 11 bases. The donors were a few dozen Caucasian individuals from Russia, aged roughly 6 to 90 years, who were systemically healthy. Each donor gave ten milliliters of peripheral blood, collected into EDTA-treated Vacutainer tubes. Ficoll-Paque density-gradient centrifugation was used to isolate PBMCs, with at least 7 million per sample. Trizol reagent was used to extract total RNA from PBMCs, with at least 5.5 micrograms per sample. Naive CD45RAhigh/CD27high T cell percentages were measured by flow cytometry on a PBMC aliquot from every donor. Study-wide findings and limitations: Bulk unsorted PBMC profiling prevented conclusive comparison of naive and antigen-experienced compartments. The CMV infection status of donors was not known, potentially confounding age-related changes in expanded clonotypes. Compared with the aged group, the long-lived group had more naive CD4+ T cells, fewer expanded clones and increased TCR diversity, a pattern suggesting age selection. Observed TCR beta diversity correlated strongly with the percentage of naive T cells measured by flow cytometry. As age increased, observed TCR beta diversity per million T cells dropped in a roughly linear way, and a significant reduction was already evident by age about 40. Estimates of total diversity based on one million sequenced T cells were considered lower bounds and underestimates.

Library generation was performed with 5' RACE. These reads were obtained on an Illumina HiSeq 2500. A second PCR of about 7 to 12 cycles was performed with a sample-barcoded 5' primer and a J-beta primer mix. Each TCR beta cDNA molecule received a unique molecular identifier from a template-switch 5' adaptor carrying 12 random nucleotides. At least 2.5 million CDR3-containing paired-end reads were obtained from each sample. All of the RNA was converted into first-strand cDNA using the Mint cDNA synthesis kit, with a TRBC-specific oligonucleotide serving as the primer. After uracil-DNA glycosylase treatment, a first 18-cycle PCR used universal primers M1SS and BC2_uni_R on all cDNA. In the original analysis: For normalization, 1 million high-quality reads were randomly selected from each sample, with every read carrying a distinct molecular identifier. Reads sharing molecular identifiers were discarded rather than binned into consensus sequences. MiTCR, run with a Q25 quality threshold and the strictest error-elimination algorithm, handled CDR3 identification, clonotype clustering and error correction. A nonparametric unseen species model using Euler transformation provided a lower-bound estimate of total TCR beta diversity. The raw public reads went through TCRdb reprocessing: fastp at Q25, MiXCR clone calling, in-frame beta chains kept. Each entry merges the rows of one CDR3 protein and shows their most common DNA and genes. TCRdb, rather than the study authors, made the V and J calls. This sample is represented by 600,000 to 1,000,000 distinct CDR3 sequences; around 25% of them were singletons. The ten biggest clones cover under 4.5% of the sample.

Comments on this clonotype: Its antigen is currently not known. Qualities for individual bases were not recorded, and no much larger clone is one base off.

These data are also associated with another study on T cells of mothers and their children. As the second paper documents: Donors were nine systemically healthy Caucasian individuals: three mothers and their six children. cDNA synthesis consumed the entire amount of extracted RNA, loaded at approximately 1.6 ug RNA in each 15 ul reaction. Sample barcodes and 2-4 random nucleotides were added via the M1S primer in the second PCR. Over 9.5 million TCR beta CDR3 reads were obtained for each mother, and 2.5 million to 3 million reads were obtained for each child. Thymic selection similarly shapes TCR recombination output in related and unrelated pairs, with minor effect from inherited differences. Normalized repertoire overlap was always slightly but never significantly higher in related than unrelated mother-child pairs. Persistent microchimeric T cell clones were not detected, at a sensitivity of around 100 clones per million clonotypes. In the study, deep NGS was used to compare the TCR beta repertoires of mothers and children, and features distinguishing related mother-child pairs from unrelated individuals were sought. Mothers averaged about 40 +/- 4 years of age and children averaged around 10 +/- 4 years. After adapters were ligated using NEBNext reagents, the libraries underwent 100+100 nt paired-end sequencing on an Illumina HiSeq 2000. To prevent cross-contamination, the mother and child libraries were prepared one month apart and sequenced in separate runs. For each donor, between roughly 500,000 and 2,100,000 distinct TCR beta clonotypes were identified. Naive TCR beta clonotypes were estimated from low-frequency clonotypes matched to each donor's FACS-determined naive share, without sorting.

The TCR comes from a boy younger than 18 in good health. What was sequenced was blood. The chain couples TRBV18 to TRBJ1-2; the best D guess is TRBD1, with 5 bases matching. This receptor has the CDR3 CASSPEGPFYGYTF. The sequence in DNA is TGTGCCAGCTCACCAGAGGGGCCCTTCTATGGCTACACCTTC. The variable domain in full, with residues beyond the CDR3 obtained from the reference TRBV18 and TRBJ1-2 genes, is NAGVMQNPRHLVRRRGQEARLRCSPMKGHSHVYWYRQLPEEGLKFMVYLQKENIIDESGMPKERFSAEFPKEGPSILRIQQVVRGDSAAYFCASSPEGPFYGYTFGSGTRLTVV.